This TCR beta chain was found in a study of OX40 agonist ivuxolimab in advanced cancers. At the level of the study: Two cutaneous melanoma patients and one hepatocellular carcinoma patient, three in all, had partial responses.

Assay: immunoSEQ multiplex PCR; the TCRdb copy retains only in-frame clones and omits some. This table has 65,000 to 90,000 clones, around 90% appearing once. Germline trimming cut 2 bases from V and 0 bases from J; bases unmatched to any gene: 11. The germline V gene encodes CDR1 MNHEY and CDR2 SMNVEV (reference sequence). The CDR3 has 18 residues. J is TRBJ2-7 and V is TRBV27; 9 nucleotides align to TRBD1. Material: CD4+ or CD8+ T cells sorted from blood, obtained in a trial of the OX40 agonist ivuxolimab. The TCR originated in an adult with an advanced solid tumor such as melanoma, head and neck, liver or kidney cancer. The CDR3 DNA reads as TGTGCCAGCAGTTTAATTCAAACAGGGGGCGGAAGCTCCTACGAGCAGTACTTC. Its protein is CASSLIQTGGGSSYEQYF.